Described below is a single TCR beta chain sequence and its context. During active infection, Seattle patients enrolled and were then monitored through disease. Per the study methods: The assay estimated nucleated cells by amplifying reference gene primers. Data came from immunoSEQ multiplex PCR; TCRdb stores just in-frame clones and leaves some out. From that table come the V and J calls and clone size; the DNA was used to work out D and trimming. The sample carries about 56,000 clones, roughly 87% recorded once. CDR3 length: 16 residues. V dropped 0 bases and J dropped 5; count of bases not matched to a gene: 9. Germline CDR1 MNHEY, CDR2 SVGAGI. This sample stems from a study of blood T cell repertoires in COVID-19. Study as a whole: PBMCs, B-cell-depleted T cells, or T cells provided the cDNA or gDNA that made up the material.

The chain carries TRBV6-5 and TRBJ1-1; 7 bases are a match to TRBD1. Specimen: peripheral blood. This clonotype was sampled from a woman aged 55-75 years with COVID-19, enrolled during active disease. The CDR3 nucleotides read TGTGCCAGCAGTTACTCGCAGGGGGAGGTACGGACTGAAGCTTTCTTT. It encodes CASSYSQGEVRTEAFF.